This TCR beta chain stems from a study of blood T cells in healthy people across ages. Findings of the study overall: While age rose, TCR beta diversity per million T cells dropped in a roughly linear way.

Note on this clonotype: Its antigen is still unknown.

For the second PCR, which ran for about 7 to 11 cycles, a sample-barcoded 5' primer and a J-beta primer mix were used. A template-switch adaptor with 12 random nucleotides tagged each cDNA molecule. Every sample gave at least 2.5 million paired-end reads containing CDR3. A single record per CDR3 protein comes from TCRdb applying MiXCR to the 5' RACE reads. The sample lists some 1.5 million distinct CDR3 sequences, 28% occurring once. A minimum of 6 micrograms of total RNA was extracted per sample. The clonotype comes from a woman in her thirties in good health. The sequencing sample was made of blood.

In DNA form, the CDR3 reads TGTGCCAGTAGTATGGGCGGATCGATCTACGAGCAGTACTTC. It encodes CASSMGGSIYEQYF. This rearrangement joins TRBV19 to TRBJ2-7; D unresolved. The CDR3 is 14 residues long. Trimming pared 3 bases from V and 3 bases from J, leaving 12 bases between. Germline V CDR1 and CDR2: LNHDA, SQIVND (reference sequence).